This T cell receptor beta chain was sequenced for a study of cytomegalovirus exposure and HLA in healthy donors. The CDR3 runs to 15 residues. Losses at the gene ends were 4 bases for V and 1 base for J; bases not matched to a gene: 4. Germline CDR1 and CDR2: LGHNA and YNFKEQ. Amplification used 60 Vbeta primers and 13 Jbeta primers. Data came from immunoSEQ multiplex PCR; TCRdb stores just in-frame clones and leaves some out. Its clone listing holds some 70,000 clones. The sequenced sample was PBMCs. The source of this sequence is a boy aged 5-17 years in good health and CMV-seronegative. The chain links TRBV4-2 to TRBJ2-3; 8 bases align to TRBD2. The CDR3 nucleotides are TGTGCCAGCAGCCTACTAGCGGACCGCACAGATACGCAGTATTTT. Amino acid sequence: CASSLLADRTDTQYF.